These 9 T cell receptor beta chains were all obtained from the same sample, sequenced in a study of Tregs in tolerant kidney transplant recipients. Related graft donors supplied nonmyeloablative bone marrow transplants, and mixed chimerism was transient. The table came from immunoSEQ multiplex PCR; TCRdb's copy has only in-frame clones and leaves some out. The repertoire holds some 50,000 clones, with approximately 89% as singletons. Sequenced material: CD8+ T cells from blood (PBMCs), taken 12 months after the transplant. The receptors derive from a human patient who received a combined kidney and bone marrow transplant. The graft donor may account for some of the T cells.

Regarding this clone: Other DNA sequences from this sample encode an identical CDR3 as well. V and J are TRBV28 and TRBJ1-6; 7 nucleotides agree with TRBD1. V gave up 4 bases and J gave up 4 bases; unmatched junction bases: 7. Germline values: CDR1 MDHEN, CDR2 SYDVKM. The CDR3 totals 16 residues. CDR3 nucleotide sequence: TGTGCCAGCAGTTCCCGGACAGGAAGATATAATTCACCCCTCCACTTT. Encoded protein: CASSSRTGRYNSPLHF.

On this clone: Germline is not matched at one junction end, which may reflect a read error. The rearrangement links TRBV7-6 to TRBJ1-1, with TRBD1 as a possible D gene (5 bases). Germline V lookup: CDR1 SGHVS, CDR2 FNYEAQ. The CDR3 extends over 13 amino acids. CDR3 region: CANSFGGETKAFF. CDR3 bases: TGTGCCAACAGCTTCGGGGGGGAGACAAAAGCTTTCTTT.

Only one count was recorded for this clone. V and J are TRBV19 and TRBJ2-7, with TRBD2 matching over 8 bases. The CDR3 runs 15 residues. V was pared by 5 bases and J by 3 bases, with 9 bases of the junction left unmatched. Germline CDR1 is LNHDA and CDR2 is SQIVND (reference sequence). The CDR3 bases are TGTGCCAGTAGTCTCGACACCGGGACTAGCTACGAGCAGTACTTC. Residues: CASSLDTGTSYEQYF.

This chain uses TRBV4-1 with TRBJ2-3, with a tentative D call TRBD1 (5 bases). The CDR3 runs 15 residues. Per the germline V gene, CDR1 is MGHRA and CDR2 is YSYEKL. The V end lost 0 bases, the J end lost 1 base, and 8 bases lay between the germline ends. The CDR3, as DNA: TGCGCCAGCAGCCAAGAAACCAGGGGCACAGATACGCAGTATTTT. Translation: CASSQETRGTDTQYF.

In this sample, this clone turned up once. The V and J genes are TRBV4-3 and TRBJ2-5; D perhaps matches TRBD2 (6 bases). The CDR3 is 16 residues long. The germline gives CDR1 LGHNA, CDR2 YSLEER. Trimming removed 2 bases at V and 0 bases at J, with 13 bases between. CDR3 sequence: CASSQMAGLYQETQYF. In nucleotides, the CDR3 is TGCGCCAGCAGCCAAATGGCGGGACTGTACCAAGAGACCCAGTACTTC.

This clone occurred a few times. The V gene is TRBV4-1, the J gene TRBJ1-4; TRBD1 aligns across 8 bases. CDR3 length: 16 amino acids. Looked up from germline, CDR1 is MGHRA and CDR2 is YSYEKL. Unmatched junction bases numbered 7, after V lost 1 base and J lost 6 bases. CDR3 sequence: CASSQGQGARDEKLFF. In nucleotides, the CDR3 is TGCGCCAGCAGCCAAGGGCAGGGGGCTCGGGATGAAAAACTGTTTTTT.

The V call is TRBV6-6, the J call TRBJ1-2; maybe TRBD1 (5 bases). Per germline, CDR1 MNHNY and CDR2 SVGAGI (reference sequence). CDR3 length: 14 amino acids. V was cut by 2 bases and J by 7 bases, with 14 bases left in between. The CDR3 spells CASSYGTGPGGYTF. DNA for the CDR3: TGTGCCAGCAGTTACGGGACTGGGCCGGGTGGCTACACCTTC.

The chain carries TRBV4-2 and TRBJ2-1; 15 bases align to TRBD2. The germline gives CDR1 LGHNA, CDR2 YNFKEQ. The V segment lost 1 base and the J segment 8 bases; nucleotides outside the gene matches: 9. This CDR3 has 18 residues. CDR3 sequence (DNA): TGTGCCAGCAGCCAAGTTGAGACCCGGACTAGCGGGAGGGATGAGCAGTTCTTC. This sequence encodes CASSQVETRTSGRDEQFF.

The chain couples TRBV6-5 to TRBJ2-1; no clear D. V lost 4 bases and J 7 bases, leaving 5 bases between the germline ends. Germline values: CDR1 MNHEY, CDR2 SVGAGI. This CDR3 is built from 11 residues. CDR3 region: CASSFLNEQFF. The CDR3 nucleotides read TGTGCCAGCAGTTTCCTTAATGAGCAGTTCTTC.